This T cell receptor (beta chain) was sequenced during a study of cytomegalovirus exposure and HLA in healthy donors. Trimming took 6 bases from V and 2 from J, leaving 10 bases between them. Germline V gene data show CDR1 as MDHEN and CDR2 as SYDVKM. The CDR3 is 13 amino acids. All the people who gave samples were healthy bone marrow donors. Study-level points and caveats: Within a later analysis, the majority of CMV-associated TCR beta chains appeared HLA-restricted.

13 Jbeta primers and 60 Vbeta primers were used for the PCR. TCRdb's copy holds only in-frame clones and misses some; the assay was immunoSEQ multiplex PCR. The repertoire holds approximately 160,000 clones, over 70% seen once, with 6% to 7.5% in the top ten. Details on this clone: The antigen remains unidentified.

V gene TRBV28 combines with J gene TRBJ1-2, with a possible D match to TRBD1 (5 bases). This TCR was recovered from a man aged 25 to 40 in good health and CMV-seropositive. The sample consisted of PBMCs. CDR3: CASSVKGNYGYTF. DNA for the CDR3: TGTGCCAGCAGCGTCAAGGGGAACTATGGCTACACCTTC.